These 9 T cell receptor beta chains were sequenced from one sample in a study of CD8+CD57+ T cells in acquired aplastic anemia. TCR beta VDJ and CDR3 were profiled, and genomic DNA was the template. TCRdb called the reads again in MiXCR, with one record for every CDR3 protein. The sample contains 400,000 to 450,000 distinct CDR3 sequences, approximately 70% of which appear only once. Sequenced input: sorted CD4+, CD8+, or CD8+CD57+ T cells (not recorded which) from PBMCs. Receptors originate from a human donor in good health, serving as a control.

The chain employs TRBV20-1 and TRBJ2-7, with TRBD2 matching 9 bases. From germline, CDR1 is DFQATT and CDR2 SNEGSKA (reference sequence). V was pared by 3 bases and J by 0 bases, with 15 bases of the junction left unmatched. The CDR3 is made up of 18 amino acids. CDR3 loop: CSARDEASGDQFSYEQYF. The CDR3 nucleotides read TGCAGTGCTAGGGATGAGGCTAGCGGGGACCAATTCTCCTACGAGCAGTACTTC.

This clonotype has a single count. Germline and junction disagree at one end, which may indicate a read error. The V and J genes are TRBV7-8 and TRBJ2-7; D is unresolved. The CDR3 is made up of 12 amino acids. Germline V gene lookup returns CDR1 SGHVS and CDR2 FQNEAQ. The CDR3 loop reads CATSFEPYEQYF. The CDR3 DNA is TGTGCCACCAGCTTCGAGCCTTACGAGCAGTACTTC. The full variable domain, in which reference TRBV7-8 and TRBJ2-7 provide the parts outside the CDR3, is GAGVSQSPRYKVAKRGQDVALRCDPISGHVSLFWYQQALGQGPEFLTYFQNEAQLDKSGLPSDRFFAERPEGSVSTLKIQRTQQEDSAVYLCATSFEPYEQYFGPGTRLTVT.

This clonotype was seen ten or more times. V and J are TRBV9 and TRBJ1-4; TRBD1 is a possible D gene (5 bases). CDR1 is SGDLS and CDR2 is YYNGEE in the germline V gene. The V gene lost 4 bases and the J gene lost 5 bases, with 12 bases spanning the gap. The CDR3 is 14 residues long. CDR3 coding DNA: TGTGCCAGCAGCCGACAAGGGGTGAATGAAAAACTGTTTTTT. This translates into CASSRQGVNEKLFF.

This chain uses TRBV19 with TRBJ2-3; D possibly corresponds to TRBD2 (5 bases). The CDR3 loop spans 13 amino acids. Germline V gene data show CDR1 as LNHDA and CDR2 as SQIVND (reference sequence). Trimming removed 7 bases from V and 9 bases from J, with 17 bases in between. The chain's CDR3 is CASKDGSRETQYF. CDR3 nucleotides: TGTGCCAGTAAGGACGGTTCGAGGGAGACGCAGTATTTT. Variable domain in full (rest from reference TRBV19 and TRBJ2-3): DGGITQSPKYLFRKEGQNVTLSCEQNLNHDAMYWYRQDPGQGLRLIYYSQIVNDFQKGDIAEGYSVSREKKESFPLTVTSAQKNPTAFYLCASKDGSRETQYFGPGTRLTVL.

The chain is built from TRBV7-2 and TRBJ2-3, with TRBD1 matching 9 bases. With 1 base clipped from V and 3 bases from J, the junction kept 8 bases outside the gene matches. Looked up from germline, CDR1 is SGHTA and CDR2 is FQGNSA. This CDR3 is built from 17 residues. The CDR3 coding sequence is TGTGCCAGCAGCTTAGTCGGGACAGGGCCAAGTACAGATACGCAGTATTTT. It codes for CASSLVGTGPSTDTQYF.

In the case of this clonotype: This likely comes from a read error, as the CDR3 has no conserved phenylalanine or tryptophan at its end. Because the CDR3's place on the DNA is in doubt, the DNA is left out and the CDR3 is given as listed by TCRdb. The V call is TRBV7-2, the J call TRBJ2-7. The CDR3 is 13 amino acids in total, end residues counted. Germline V gene sequence: CDR1 SGHTA, CDR2 FQGNSA. The CDR3 here is CASSGAGSSYEQY.

This clonotype has more than one count but fewer than ten. The chain uses TRBV20-1 and TRBJ2-2; 8 nucleotides line up with TRBD2. The trim removed 3 bases at V and 6 bases at J, leaving 0 bases unmatched. There are 12 residues in the CDR3. Germline V gene data show CDR1 as DFQATT and CDR2 as SNEGSKA (reference sequence). The CDR3 is CSASGGAGELFF. The CDR3 coding sequence is TGCAGTGCTAGCGGGGGGGCCGGGGAGCTGTTTTTT.

The table lists this clonotype with many counts. V is TRBV7-9 and J is TRBJ1-1; D is uncertain. Trimming removed 5 bases from V and 3 bases from J, with 7 bases in between. Germline V CDR1 and CDR2: SEHNR, FQNEAQ (reference sequence). CDR3 size: 12 residues. The CDR3 is CASSLQHTEAFF. The CDR3 DNA is TGTGCCAGCAGCCTACAACACACTGAAGCTTTCTTT.

The gene calls are TRBV7-8 and TRBJ1-2; D is undetermined. CDR3 length equals 14 residues. The germline CDR1 and CDR2 sequences are SGHVS and FQNEAQ. Trimming took 5 bases from V and 10 from J, leaving 20 bases between them. In DNA form, the CDR3 reads TGTGCCAGCAGCCCCCTCCCAACAGATACGCACTACACCTTC. Encoded protein: CASSPLPTDTHYTF.